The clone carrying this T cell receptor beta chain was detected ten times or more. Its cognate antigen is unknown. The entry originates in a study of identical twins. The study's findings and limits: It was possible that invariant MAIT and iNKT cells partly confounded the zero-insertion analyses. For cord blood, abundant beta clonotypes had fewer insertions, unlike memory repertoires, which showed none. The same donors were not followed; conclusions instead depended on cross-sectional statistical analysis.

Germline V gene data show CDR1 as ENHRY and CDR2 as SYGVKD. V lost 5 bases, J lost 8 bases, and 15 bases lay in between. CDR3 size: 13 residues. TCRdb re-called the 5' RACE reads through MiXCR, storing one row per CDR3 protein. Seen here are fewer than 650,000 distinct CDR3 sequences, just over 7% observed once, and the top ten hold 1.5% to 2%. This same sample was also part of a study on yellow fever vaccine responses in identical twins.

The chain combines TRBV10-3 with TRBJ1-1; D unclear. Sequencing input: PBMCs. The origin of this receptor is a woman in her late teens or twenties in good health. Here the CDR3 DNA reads TGTGCCATCAGTTGGCAGCCAAAAGGAGAAGCTTTCTTT. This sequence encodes CAISWQPKGEAFF.